These 3 T cell receptor beta chains were all obtained from the same sample, sequenced in a study of shared T cell receptors in the human thymus. The data were produced by immunoSEQ multiplex PCR, yet TCRdb's version contains in-frame clones alone and is incomplete. The sample shows 550,000 to 800,000 clones, around 85% of them seen only once. The same sample was also used in a study of human thymus T cells.

The specimen sequenced was thymocytes. The receptors come from a girl in the first two years of life with a congenital heart defect.

This clone was seen once. This chain links TRBV7-9 with TRBJ1-1, with TRBD1 as a possible D gene (6 bases). Trimming cost V 3 bases and J 1 base, with 6 bases left between them. This CDR3 is built from 13 residues. Per germline, CDR1 SEHNR and CDR2 FQNEAQ (reference sequence). CDR3: CASSFRGNTEAFF. In DNA, the CDR3 is TGTGCCAGCAGCTTCAGGGGGAACACTGAAGCTTTCTTT.

The V gene is TRBV19, the J gene TRBJ1-2; TRBD1 might be the D (5 bases). Germline V gene lookup returns CDR1 LNHDA and CDR2 SQIVND (reference sequence). This CDR3 has 13 residues. V lost 5 bases and J lost 1, with 8 bases in between. Here the CDR3 reads CASSFDSNYGYTF. The CDR3 bases are TGTGCCAGTAGTTTTGACAGTAACTATGGCTACACCTTC.

In regard to this clone: The same CDR3 can be traced to other DNA sequences in this sample. The CDR3 sequence: CASSQARVNTGELFF. CDR3 sequence (DNA): TGCGCCAGCAGCCAAGCCCGAGTGAACACCGGGGAGCTGTTTTTT. J is TRBJ2-2 and V is TRBV4-1, with D hard to call. The CDR3 covers 15 residues. CDR1 MGHRA and CDR2 YSYEKL come from the germline V gene. V was clipped by 1 base and J by 1 base, with 7 bases between them.